This T cell receptor (beta chain) was identified during a study of regulatory T cells in long-lasting Graves disease (TCRdb year 2021). For the study in its entirety: Persistent Graves' disease was defined as antithyroid drug treatment for over 5 years with persistently positive TSH receptor autoantibodies. Peripheral blood TCR sequencing and RNA sequencing compared persistent Graves' disease patients with newly diagnosed Graves' disease patients. The study took place in China and was registered as a clinical trial. TCR sequencing covered some 13 persistent and around 20 newly diagnosed Graves' disease patients, 33 samples in total. Antithyroid drugs had been taken for around 9.8 years on average by persistent Graves' disease patients in the clinical cohort.

The sample's time point label, decoded: persistent/refractory GD, antithyroid drugs over 5 years with positive TRAb. For both TCR sequencing and RNA sequencing, RNA was extracted from PBMCs in TRIzol. Graves' disease was diagnosed according to American Thyroid Association guidelines. The patients came from an endocrinology department in Xi'an, China. From each patient, approximately 10 milliliters of peripheral blood was collected into an EDTA anticoagulant tube. PBMCs were isolated by Ficoll Paque Plus density gradient separation without further T cell sorting. An Agilent 2100 Bioanalyzer and agarose gel were used to check RNA quality, while a NanoDrop 2000 measured RNA concentration. To prepare the library, multiplex PCR was applied. Sequencing was carried out with an Illumina HiSeq 4000. CDR3 regions were amplified by Arm-PCR with iRepertoire HTBI primers to construct TCR beta libraries. Before sequencing, the PCR products went through gel purification. The original pipeline was this. Gene usage analysis of CDR3 amino acid clonotypes used the 50 to 70 TRBV and about 14 TRBJ segments found across samples. COPE and FqMerger were used to merge filtered high-quality paired reads into contigs. BLAST was used to align contigs to IMGT TRBV, TRBD and TRBJ reference genes, and CDR3 was defined according to IMGT. Any clonotype with a frequency above 0.1% was classified as a highly expanded clone. Shannon entropy served as the measure of repertoire diversity, while the Gini coefficient captured V-J evenness. Public clonotypes were defined as clonotypes shared by more than one individual. The raw public reads went through TCRdb reprocessing: fastp at Q25, MiXCR clone calling, in-frame beta chains kept. Rows are combined by CDR3 protein, so each entry shows the most common genes and DNA. These V and J calls originate from TCRdb's pipeline instead of the authors' own analysis. Counted in this sample were more than 650,000 distinct CDR3 sequences; 25% to 30% of them appeared once. The top ten clones comprise roughly 40% of the sample.

V and J are truncated by 0 bases and 1 base respectively, leaving an intervening sequence of 10 bases. The CDR3 covers 16 residues, taking in both the cysteine and the phenylalanine. The CDR3 DNA has 48 bases and is translated from base 1. CDR1 and CDR2, per the germline V gene (reference sequence), are DFQATT and SNEGSKA. Points on this clonotype: No cognate antigen has been identified for it. No much larger clonotype is one base removed from it; base qualities were not supplied.

Overall study outcomes, separate from this receptor: Only the TCR beta chain was sequenced and analyzed. Persistent patients shared more public clonotypes among themselves (around 2,500) than newly diagnosed patients did (roughly 910). As a limitation, the authors acknowledged that the small sample size may reduce accuracy. TRBV28, TRBJ1-2 and TRBJ2-5 were preferentially used in persistent disease, while TRBV20-1 and TRBJ2-1 were favored in newly diagnosed disease. Because the primary lesion, thyroid tissue, could not be accessed, the study looked at peripheral blood alone. Persistent Graves' disease patients showed lower TCR Shannon entropy and fewer highly expanded clones than newly diagnosed patients, suggesting clonal expansion.

The V and J segments used are TRBV20-1 and TRBJ2-6; the D gene is unclear. The sequence was obtained from a female donor with Graves disease. Specimen: peripheral blood mononuclear cells (PBMCs), collected when the disease was refractory, from a patient treated with antithyroid drugs. The sequenced DNA: TGCAGTGCTAGAGATAAAACAGTATCTGGGGCCAACGTCCTGACTTTC. Its translation reads: CSARDKTVSGANVLTF.